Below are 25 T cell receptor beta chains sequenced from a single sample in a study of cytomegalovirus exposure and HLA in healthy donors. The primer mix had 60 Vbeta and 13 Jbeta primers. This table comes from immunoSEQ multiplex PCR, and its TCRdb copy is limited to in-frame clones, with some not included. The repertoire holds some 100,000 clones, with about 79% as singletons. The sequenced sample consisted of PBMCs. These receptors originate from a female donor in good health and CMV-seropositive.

CDR3 bases: TGTGCCAGCAGCACTATTGCCCTGACTAGCGCCCAAGAGACCCAGTACTTC. It yields the protein CASSTIALTSAQETQYF. The V and J genes are TRBV7-8 and TRBJ2-5; TRBD2 agrees at 8 bases. V was clipped by 5 bases and J by 1 base; unmatched bases: 12. The length of the CDR3 is 17 residues. Per the germline V gene, CDR1 is SGHVS and CDR2 is FQNEAQ.

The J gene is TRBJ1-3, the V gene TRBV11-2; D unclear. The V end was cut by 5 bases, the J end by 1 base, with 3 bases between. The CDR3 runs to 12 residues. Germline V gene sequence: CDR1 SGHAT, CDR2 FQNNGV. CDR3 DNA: TGTGCCAGCAGCCGGTCTGGAAACACCATATATTTT. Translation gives CASSRSGNTIYF.

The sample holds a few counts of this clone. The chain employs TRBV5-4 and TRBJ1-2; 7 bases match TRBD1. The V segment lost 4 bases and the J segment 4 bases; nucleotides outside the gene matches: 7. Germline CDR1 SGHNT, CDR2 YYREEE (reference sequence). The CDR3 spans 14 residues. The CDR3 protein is CASSEGARGYGYTF. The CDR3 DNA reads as TGTGCCAGCAGCGAGGGGGCGAGGGGCTATGGCTACACCTTC.

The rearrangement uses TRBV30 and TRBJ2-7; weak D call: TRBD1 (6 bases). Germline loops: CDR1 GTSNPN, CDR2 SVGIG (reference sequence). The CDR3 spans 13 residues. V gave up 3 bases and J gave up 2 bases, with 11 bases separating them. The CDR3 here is CAWRSTGTYEQYF. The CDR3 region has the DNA TGTGCCTGGAGGTCCACAGGGACCTACGAGCAGTACTTC.

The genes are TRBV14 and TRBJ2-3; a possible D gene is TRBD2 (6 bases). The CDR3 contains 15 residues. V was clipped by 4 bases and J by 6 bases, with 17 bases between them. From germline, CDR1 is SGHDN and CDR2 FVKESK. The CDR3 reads CASSPPRTAGDTQYF. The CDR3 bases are TGTGCCAGCAGCCCACCACGGACGGCGGGGGATACGCAGTATTTT.

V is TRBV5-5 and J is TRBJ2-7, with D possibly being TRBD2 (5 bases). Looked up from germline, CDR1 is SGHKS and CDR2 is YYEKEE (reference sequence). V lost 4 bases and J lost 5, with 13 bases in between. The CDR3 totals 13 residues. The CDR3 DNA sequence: TGTGCCAGCAGCCTGGGGAGTCCCAACGAGCAGTACTTC. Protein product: CASSLGSPNEQYF.

The CDR3 reads CASSLGRYNEQFF. The CDR3, as DNA: TGTGCCAGCAGCTTAGGTCGCTACAATGAGCAGTTCTTC. The V call is TRBV11-2, the J call TRBJ2-1, with no clear D. Trimming cost V 1 base and J 3 bases, with 4 bases left between them. Germline V gene sequence: CDR1 SGHAT, CDR2 FQNNGV. The CDR3 is 13 amino acids.

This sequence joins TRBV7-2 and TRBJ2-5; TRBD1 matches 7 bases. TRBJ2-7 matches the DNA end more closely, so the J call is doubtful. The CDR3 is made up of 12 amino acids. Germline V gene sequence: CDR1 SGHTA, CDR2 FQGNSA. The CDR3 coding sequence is TGTGCCAGCAGCCCAGGGGGATACGAGCAGTACTTC. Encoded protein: CASSPGGYEQYF.

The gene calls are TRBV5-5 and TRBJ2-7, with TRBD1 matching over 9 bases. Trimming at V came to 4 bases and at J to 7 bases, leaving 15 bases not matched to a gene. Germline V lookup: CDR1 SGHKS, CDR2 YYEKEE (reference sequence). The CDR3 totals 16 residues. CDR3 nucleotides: TGTGCCAGCAGCCACCCGGCCGGGACAGGGCTGCGGGAGCAGTACTTC. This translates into CASSHPAGTGLREQYF.

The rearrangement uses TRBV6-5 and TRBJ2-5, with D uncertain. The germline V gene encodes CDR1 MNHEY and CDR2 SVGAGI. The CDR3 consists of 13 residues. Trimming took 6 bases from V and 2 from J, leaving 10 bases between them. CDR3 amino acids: CASSSELQETQYF. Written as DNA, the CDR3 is TGTGCCAGCAGCTCTGAACTGCAAGAGACCCAGTACTTC.

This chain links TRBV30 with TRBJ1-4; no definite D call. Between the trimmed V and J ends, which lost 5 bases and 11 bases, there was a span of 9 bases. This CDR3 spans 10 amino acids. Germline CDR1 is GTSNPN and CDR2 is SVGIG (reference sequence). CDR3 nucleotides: TGTGCCTGGGGCGCGGGGAAACTGTTTTTT. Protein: CAWGAGKLFF.

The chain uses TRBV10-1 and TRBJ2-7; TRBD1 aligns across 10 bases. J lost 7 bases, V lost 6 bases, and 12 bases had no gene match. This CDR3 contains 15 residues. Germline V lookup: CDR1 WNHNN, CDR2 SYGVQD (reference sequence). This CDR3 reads CASSRTGTGADEQYF. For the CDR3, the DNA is TGCGCCAGCAGCCGTACCGGGACAGGGGCGGATGAGCAGTACTTC.

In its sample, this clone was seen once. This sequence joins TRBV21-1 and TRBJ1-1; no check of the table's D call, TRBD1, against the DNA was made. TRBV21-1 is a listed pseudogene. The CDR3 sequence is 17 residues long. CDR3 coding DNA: TGTGCCAGCAGCAAGAAAATGGGGCAGGATATGAACACTGAAGCTTTCTTT. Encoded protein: CASSKKMGQDMNTEAFF.

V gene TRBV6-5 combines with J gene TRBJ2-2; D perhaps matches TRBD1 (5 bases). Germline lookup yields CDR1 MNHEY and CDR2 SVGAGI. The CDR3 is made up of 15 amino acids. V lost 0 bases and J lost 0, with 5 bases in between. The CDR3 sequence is CASSYSDTNTGELFF. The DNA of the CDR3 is TGTGCCAGCAGTTACTCGGACACGAACACCGGGGAGCTGTTTTTT.

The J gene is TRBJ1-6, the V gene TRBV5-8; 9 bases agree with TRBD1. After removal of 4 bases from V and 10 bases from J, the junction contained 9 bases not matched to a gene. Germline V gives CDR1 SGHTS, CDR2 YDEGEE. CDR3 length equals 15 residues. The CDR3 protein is CASSGLDRGRSPLHF. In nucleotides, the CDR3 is TGTGCCAGCAGCGGATTGGACAGGGGCCGGTCACCCCTCCACTTT.

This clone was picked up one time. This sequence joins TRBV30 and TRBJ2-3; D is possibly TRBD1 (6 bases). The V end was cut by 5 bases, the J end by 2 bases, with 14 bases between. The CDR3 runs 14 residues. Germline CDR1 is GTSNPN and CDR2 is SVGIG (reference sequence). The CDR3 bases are TGTGCCTGGGCGCCAGGACAGTTCACAGATACGCAGTATTTT. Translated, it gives CAWAPGQFTDTQYF.

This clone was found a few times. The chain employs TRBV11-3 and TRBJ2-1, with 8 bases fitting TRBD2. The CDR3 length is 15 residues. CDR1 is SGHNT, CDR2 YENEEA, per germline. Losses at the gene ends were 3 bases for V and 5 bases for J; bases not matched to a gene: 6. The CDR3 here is CASSFASGGNNEQFF. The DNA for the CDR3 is TGTGCCAGCAGCTTCGCCAGCGGGGGTAACAATGAGCAGTTCTTC.

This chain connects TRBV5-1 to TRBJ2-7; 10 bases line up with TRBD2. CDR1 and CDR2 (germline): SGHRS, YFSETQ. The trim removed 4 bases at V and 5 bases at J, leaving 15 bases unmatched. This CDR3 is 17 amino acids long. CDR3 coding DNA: TGCGCCAGCAGCCCAACCAACAAAGCGGGAGGGTCCCACGAGCAGTACTTC. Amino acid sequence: CASSPTNKAGGSHEQYF.

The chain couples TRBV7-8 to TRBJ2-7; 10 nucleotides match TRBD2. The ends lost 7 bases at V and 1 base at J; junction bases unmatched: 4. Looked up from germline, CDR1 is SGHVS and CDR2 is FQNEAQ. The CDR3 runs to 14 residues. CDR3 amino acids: CASTRTSGSYEQYF. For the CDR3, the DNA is TGTGCCAGCACCCGGACTAGCGGTTCCTACGAGCAGTACTTC.

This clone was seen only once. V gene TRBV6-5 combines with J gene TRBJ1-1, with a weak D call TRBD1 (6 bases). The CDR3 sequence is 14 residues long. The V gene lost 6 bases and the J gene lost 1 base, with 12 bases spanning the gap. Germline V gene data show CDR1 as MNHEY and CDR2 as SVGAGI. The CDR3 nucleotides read TGTGCCAGCAGACTCCAGGGGTGGAACACTGAAGCTTTCTTT. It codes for CASRLQGWNTEAFF.

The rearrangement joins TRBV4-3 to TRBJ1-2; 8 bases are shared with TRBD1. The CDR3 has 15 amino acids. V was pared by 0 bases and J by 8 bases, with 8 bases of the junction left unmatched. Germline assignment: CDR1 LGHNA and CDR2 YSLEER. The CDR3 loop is CASSQDSRGLRGYTF. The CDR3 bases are TGCGCCAGCAGCCAAGATTCCAGGGGGCTAAGGGGCTACACCTTC.

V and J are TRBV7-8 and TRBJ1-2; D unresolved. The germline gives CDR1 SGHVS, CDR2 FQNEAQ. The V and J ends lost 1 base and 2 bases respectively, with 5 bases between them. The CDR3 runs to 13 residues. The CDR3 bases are TGTGCCAGCAGCTTAGATTTAAACTATGGCTACACCTTC. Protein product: CASSLDLNYGYTF.

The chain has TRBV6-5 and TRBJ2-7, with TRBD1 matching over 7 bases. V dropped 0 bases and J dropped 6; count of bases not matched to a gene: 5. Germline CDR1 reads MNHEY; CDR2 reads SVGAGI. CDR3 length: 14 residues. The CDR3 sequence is CASSYSGTAGEQYF. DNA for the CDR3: TGTGCCAGCAGTTACTCCGGGACAGCCGGCGAGCAGTACTTC.

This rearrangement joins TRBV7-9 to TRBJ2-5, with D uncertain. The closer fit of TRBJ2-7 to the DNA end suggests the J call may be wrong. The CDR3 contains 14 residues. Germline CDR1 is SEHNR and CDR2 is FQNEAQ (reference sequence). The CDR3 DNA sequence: TGTGCCAGCAGCTCGCTCAACAGAGCCTACGAGCAGTACTTC. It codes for CASSSLNRAYEQYF.

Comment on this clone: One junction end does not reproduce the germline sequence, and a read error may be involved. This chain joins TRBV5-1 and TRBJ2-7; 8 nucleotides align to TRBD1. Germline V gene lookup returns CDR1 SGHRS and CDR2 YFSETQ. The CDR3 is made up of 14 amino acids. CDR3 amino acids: CTSSYGQGGYEQYF. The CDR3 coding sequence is TGCACCAGCAGCTACGGACAGGGTGGATACGAGCAGTACTTC.